This entry lists 26 T cell receptor beta chains sequenced from one sample in a study of molecular identifiers for immune sequencing clone quantification. MiXCR, applied by TCRdb to the PCR reads, yields one record per CDR3 protein. Of more than 450,000 distinct CDR3 sequences in the sample, 20% to 25% were seen once. Sequencing was carried out using naive CD8+ T cells from blood, with Jurkat cell RNA spiked in. The subset here: FACS-sorted CD8+CD4-CCR7+CD45RA+ naive T cells. These receptor sequences come from a human donor in good health. Some libraries in this study had Jurkat cell RNA spiked in.

The V and J genes are TRBV28 and TRBJ1-1; no reliable D call. V shed 5 bases and J shed 4 bases, with 14 bases lying between them. The CDR3 sequence is 14 residues long. CDR1 is MDHEN, CDR2 SYDVKM, per germline. CDR3 DNA sequence: TGTGCCAGCAGTCCATGGATAACTGGCACTGAAGCTTTCTTT. Translating gives CASSPWITGTEAFF.

This clonotype was found a few times. The rearrangement links TRBV11-2 to TRBJ2-1; possibly TRBD2 for D (6 bases). Germline CDR1 is SGHAT and CDR2 is FQNNGV. V lost 2 bases, J lost 7 bases, and 15 bases lay in between. The CDR3 totals 15 residues. The DNA for the CDR3 is TGTGCCAGCAGCTTATTGAATATGGAGGGGAATGAGCAGTTCTTC. Encoded protein: CASSLLNMEGNEQFF.

This clonotype was recorded many times. The chain uses TRBV7-9 and TRBJ2-5; 9 nucleotides align to TRBD2. CDR3 size: 15 residues. Per germline, CDR1 SEHNR and CDR2 FQNEAQ (reference sequence). V shed 1 base, J shed 4 bases, and the junction held 4 bases outside the gene matches. The CDR3 DNA sequence: TGTGCCAGCAGCTTAGTAGCGGGAGATGGAGAGACCCAGTACTTC. This codes for CASSLVAGDGETQYF.

CDR3 sequence reads: CASSTWTSGRTTSTDTQYF. Here the CDR3 DNA reads TGTGCCAGCAGTACGTGGACTAGCGGGAGGACCACTAGCACAGATACGCAGTATTTT. The J gene is TRBJ2-3, the V gene TRBV6-2 or TRBV6-3, with 14 positions matching TRBD2. Germline-derived CDR1 and CDR2 are MNHEY and SVGEGT. Germline trimming cut 5 bases from V and 0 bases from J; bases unmatched to any gene: 10. CDR3 size: 19 residues.

As to this clonotype: A read error is possible here, since a much larger clone lies one base away. This rearrangement joins TRBV28 to TRBJ1-4; tentatively, D is TRBD1 (6 bases). This CDR3 spans 18 amino acids. CDR1 is MDHEN, CDR2 SYDVKM, per germline. CDR3 residues: CASSSPDSHLATNEKLSF. CDR3 in DNA: TGTGCCAGCAGTTCCCCGGACAGTCACCTTGCAACTAATGAAAAACTGTCTTTT.

The chain carries TRBV12-3 or TRBV12-4 and TRBJ2-2, with D unclear. Trimming removed 5 bases at V and 6 bases at J, with 13 bases between. There are 14 residues in the CDR3. CDR3 sequence reads: CASSNPIIAGELFF. As DNA, the CDR3 is TGTGCCAGCAGTAACCCGATAATAGCCGGGGAGCTGTTTTTT.

This clonotype came up a few times. The chain recombines TRBV12-3 or TRBV12-4 with TRBJ1-1; 9 bases match TRBD1. V was clipped by 6 bases and J by 2 bases; unmatched bases: 4. The CDR3 contains 14 residues. This CDR3 reads CASRTGGDNTEAFF. DNA of the CDR3: TGTGCCAGCAGGACAGGGGGAGATAACACTGAAGCTTTCTTT.

This clonotype was picked up many times. V is TRBV2 and J is TRBJ2-3; D tentatively reads TRBD1 or TRBD2 (5 bases each). V was shortened by 6 bases and J by 2 bases, with 9 bases between the two germline ends. The CDR3 is 13 residues long. Germline assignment: CDR1 SNHLY and CDR2 FYNNEI. The CDR3 DNA reads TGTGCCAGCAGCGTCGGGACCACAGATACGCAGTATTTT. Encoded protein: CASSVGTTDTQYF.

This clonotype showed up many times. The J gene is TRBJ2-1, the V gene TRBV7-2, with 7 nucleotides matching TRBD2. The CDR3 is made up of 16 amino acids. Germline loops: CDR1 SGHTA, CDR2 FQGNSA. The V segment lost 1 base and the J segment 4 bases; nucleotides outside the gene matches: 7. Here the CDR3 reads CASSLVVTSRYNEQFF. The DNA for the CDR3 is TGTGCCAGCAGCTTAGTTGTGACTAGCAGGTACAATGAGCAGTTCTTC.

This clonotype was seen a few times. The chain joins TRBV23-1 to TRBJ2-7, with 7 bases aligning to TRBD2. TRBV23-1 is recorded as an ORF, its role being uncertain. With V trimmed by 2 bases and J by 0 bases, 16 bases remained unmatched. This CDR3 is 19 amino acids long. For the CDR3, the DNA is TGCGCCAGCAGTCAAATAGAGCGGGGCCCAACCCGAAGCTCCTACGAGCAGTACTTC. Its translation is CASSQIERGPTRSSYEQYF.

This clonotype was counted ten times or more. The chain has TRBV6-1 and TRBJ1-1, with D possibly matching TRBD1 (6 bases). The CDR3 spans 14 residues. Germline V gene sequence: CDR1 MNHNS, CDR2 SASEGT. Trimming took off 4 bases at V and 8 bases at J, with 17 bases between the two ends. For the CDR3, the DNA is TGTGCCAGCAGTGTCCCAGGGGTTTGGGGAGAAGCTTTCTTT. It specifies CASSVPGVWGEAFF.

A few counts support this clonotype. V usage is TRBV19 and J usage is TRBJ1-1; 8 nucleotides align to TRBD1. V gave up 10 bases and J gave up 8 bases; unmatched junction bases: 6. Germline assignment: CDR1 LNHDA and CDR2 SQIVND (reference sequence). CDR3 length equals 11 residues. The DNA of the CDR3 is TGTGCCACACAGGGGGGCCCCGAAGCTTTCTTT. Translation gives CATQGGPEAFF.

The rearrangement links TRBV19 to TRBJ2-7, with 10 bases aligning to TRBD1. The CDR3 length is 15 residues. Germline V gene sequence: CDR1 LNHDA, CDR2 SQIVND (reference sequence). V was clipped by 1 base and J by 2 bases; unmatched bases: 2. CDR3 sequence: CASSIGTGGPYEQYF. The DNA for the CDR3 is TGTGCCAGTAGTATAGGGACAGGGGGTCCCTACGAGCAGTACTTC.

For the CDR3, the DNA is TGCGCCAGCAGCCTTCCGGGACTAGCGGGGGGATTTGCAGATACGCAGTATTTT. It translates to CASSLPGLAGGFADTQYF. The chain combines TRBV4-1 with TRBJ2-3; 15 bases fit TRBD2. Germline V gives CDR1 MGHRA, CDR2 YSYEKL. CDR3 length equals 18 residues. V was pared by 4 bases and J by 4 bases, with 9 bases of the junction left unmatched.

On this clonotype: This may be a read error: a much more frequent sequence differs by one nucleotide. The J gene is TRBJ2-7, the V gene TRBV5-6, with no clear D. Germline V gene data show CDR1 as SGHDT and CDR2 as YYEEEE. The length of the CDR3 is 12 residues. The chain's CDR3 is CAGSADGYEQYF. CDR3 DNA sequence: TGTGCCGGCAGCGCTGACGGGTACGAGCAGTACTTC.

The gene calls are TRBV11-3 and TRBJ2-3, with 8 bases matching TRBD2. Germline V lookup: CDR1 SGHNT, CDR2 YENEEA. This CDR3 spans 14 amino acids. V lost 5 bases to trimming and J lost 5 bases; unmatched junction nucleotides: 6. The DNA for the CDR3 is TGTGCCAGCAGCATAAGCGGGGGCGGAGATACGCAGTATTTT. Translation: CASSISGGGDTQYF.

The V gene is TRBV7-9, the J gene TRBJ1-1; the D is unclear. CDR1 and CDR2 from the germline V gene are SEHNR and FQNEAQ (reference sequence). Trimming took off 2 bases at V and 1 base at J, with 8 bases between the two ends. This CDR3 contains 14 residues. The CDR3 spells CASSLLRGNTEAFF. The CDR3, as DNA: TGTGCCAGCAGCTTATTAAGAGGGAACACTGAAGCTTTCTTT.

This clonotype was counted many times. The V gene is TRBV23-1, the J gene TRBJ2-2, with D possibly TRBD1 on 6 matching bases. TRBV23-1 is annotated as an ORF whose role is uncertain. This CDR3 has 15 amino acids. V was clipped by 6 bases and J by 0 bases, with 11 bases between them. CDR3 coding DNA: TGCGCCAGCAGGCCCAGGGGATCGAACACCGGGGAGCTGTTTTTT. This translates into CASRPRGSNTGELFF.

Details on this clonotype: At one end the junction does not follow the germline gene, possibly because of a read error. The chain links TRBV6-2 or TRBV6-3 to TRBJ1-5; no clear D gene. This CDR3 region has 14 residues. CDR1 and CDR2 (germline): MNHEY, SVGEGT. The CDR3 sequence: CAGSYLDSNQPQHF. The CDR3 DNA is TGTGCCGGCAGTTACTTGGACAGCAATCAGCCCCAGCATTTT.

In its sample, this clonotype was seen once. The chain has TRBV19 and TRBJ2-1; a weak D match, TRBD2 (7 bases). Germline V lookup: CDR1 LNHDA, CDR2 SQIVND (reference sequence). The CDR3 loop spans 19 amino acids. The ends were cut back, 0 bases at V and 3 bases at J, with 21 bases in the middle. CDR3 in amino acids: CASSIEGGKGGGGYNEQFF. CDR3 DNA sequence: TGTGCCAGTAGTATAGAGGGCGGGAAGGGGGGAGGGGGCTACAATGAGCAGTTCTTC.

A remark on this clonotype: Because it lacks the conserved phenylalanine or tryptophan at the end, this CDR3 is likely a read error. CDR3: CASSQGPEKTGELFL. CDR3 sequence (DNA): TGCGCCAGCAGCCAAGGACCTGAAAAGACCGGGGAGCTGTTTCTT. This chain links TRBV4-3 with TRBJ2-2; the D is unclear. Germline CDR1 and CDR2: LGHNA and YSLEER. Between the trimmed V and J ends, which lost 1 base and 5 bases, there was a span of 11 bases. The CDR3 extends over 15 amino acids.

This clonotype was seen more than once but under ten times. This chain links TRBV7-9 with TRBJ2-7, with 8 bases identical to TRBD1. V trimming: 5 bases; J trimming: 0 bases; junction bases outside the gene matches: 9. Germline V gene lookup returns CDR1 SEHNR and CDR2 FQNEAQ (reference sequence). The CDR3 contains 16 residues. The CDR3 reads CASSPPRTGPSYEQYF. The CDR3 bases are TGTGCCAGCAGCCCCCCACGGACAGGGCCCTCCTACGAGCAGTACTTC. The whole variable domain, remainder taken from reference TRBV7-9 and TRBJ2-7, is DTGVSQNPRHKITKRGQNVTFRCDPISEHNRLYWYRQTLGQGPEFLTYFQNEAQLEKSRLLSDRFSAERPKGSFSTLEIQRTEQGDSAMYLCASSPPRTGPSYEQYFGPGTRLTVT.

As concerns this clonotype: One base away lies a much larger clone, so this may be a sequencing read error. The chain has TRBV12-3 or TRBV12-4 and TRBJ1-1, with a weak D call TRBD1 (6 bases). Trimming stripped 1 base from V and 2 bases from J, with 14 bases between. The CDR3 runs to 16 residues. DNA for the CDR3: TGTGCCAGCAGTTTAGATGGGTTAGGGGGAAACACTGAAGCTTTCTTT. Residues: CASSLDGLGGNTEAFF.

As to this clonotype: A much larger clone sits a single nucleotide away, making a read error possible. V and J are TRBV28 and TRBJ2-3, with 7 bases that match TRBD1. The CDR3 covers 14 residues. The V gene's germline CDR1 is MDHEN and CDR2 SYDVKM. The V and J ends lost 6 bases and 2 bases, in that order; junction bases with no gene match: 5. CDR3 protein: CASSSGTDTDTQYF. Written as DNA, the CDR3 is TGTGCCAGCAGCTCCGGGACAGACACAGATACGCAGTATTTT.

This clonotype was detected only a few times. The V call is TRBV30, the J call TRBJ1-5, with TRBD1 as a possible D gene (6 bases). The CDR3 extends over 16 amino acids. Germline V lookup: CDR1 GTSNPN, CDR2 SVGIG (reference sequence). With 1 base removed from V and 5 bases from J, the gap between germline ends came to 18 bases. CDR3 amino acids: CAWSALLDSPYQPQHF. The CDR3 DNA reads as TGTGCCTGGAGTGCCCTTTTGGACAGTCCCTATCAGCCCCAGCATTTT. The whole variable domain, remainder taken from reference TRBV30 and TRBJ1-5, is SQTIHQWPATLVQPVGSPLSLECTVEGTSNPNLYWYRQAAGRGLQLLFYSVGIGQISSEVPQNLSASRPQDRQFILSSKKLLLSDSGFYLCAWSALLDSPYQPQHFGDGTRLSIL.

The J gene is TRBJ2-1, the V gene TRBV9; TRBD2 matches at 11 bases. This CDR3 is 17 amino acids long. Germline V gene sequence: CDR1 SGDLS, CDR2 YYNGEE. The V gene end was trimmed by 4 bases and the J gene end by 3 bases; junction bases not matched to a gene: 9. As DNA, the CDR3 is TGTGCCAGCAGCCCAGGGGCTAGCGGGGGGTACTACAATGAGCAGTTCTTC. It translates to CASSPGASGGYYNEQFF.